Shown below are 32 T cell receptor beta chains from a single sample sequenced in a study of PD-L1 blockade in urothelial cancer. Clones were read by immunoSEQ multiplex PCR, and TCRdb kept only the in-frame ones, dropping some. The data hold about 43,000 clones, with around 88% observed a single time. This material consisted of PBMCs, taken around atezolizumab (anti-PD-L1) treatment. These receptors were collected from an elderly man with urothelial cancer.

The chain employs TRBV27 and TRBJ2-7, with a possible D match to TRBD2 (6 bases). CDR3 size: 18 residues. Germline V CDR1 and CDR2: MNHEY, SMNVEV (reference sequence). V was shortened by 4 bases and J by 2 bases, with 24 bases between the two germline ends. CDR3 DNA: TGTGCCAGCAGTTCCCTCGGTAGGGAGGTCCTCGGGGCCTACGAGCAGTACTTC. Its protein product is CASSSLGREVLGAYEQYF.

The chain combines TRBV7-9 with TRBJ2-1, with 9 bases matching TRBD2. Germline V gene sequence: CDR1 SEHNR, CDR2 FQNEAQ (reference sequence). There are 19 residues in the CDR3. After removal of 0 bases from V and 0 bases from J, the junction contained 9 bases not matched to a gene. For the CDR3, the DNA is TGTGCCAGCAGCTTAGCCAACGGACTAGCGACAAGCTCCTACAATGAGCAGTTCTTC. Translated, it gives CASSLANGLATSSYNEQFF.

The chain joins TRBV7-9 to TRBJ1-2; TRBD1 agrees at 7 bases. Per the germline V gene, CDR1 is SEHNR and CDR2 is FQNEAQ (reference sequence). The CDR3 spans 17 residues. Losses at the gene ends were 5 bases for V and 4 bases for J; bases not matched to a gene: 16. The CDR3 DNA follows: TGTGCCAGCAGCACCTCCGGGACAGCTACTAACCTCTATGGCTACACCTTC. As protein: CASSTSGTATNLYGYTF.

V gene TRBV2 combines with J gene TRBJ2-4, with TRBD1 matching 10 bases. Trimming at V came to 3 bases and at J to 6 bases, leaving 5 bases not matched to a gene. Germline V gives CDR1 SNHLY, CDR2 FYNNEI. The CDR3 length is 15 residues. This chain's CDR3 is CASSDLGQGGNIQYF. The CDR3 DNA follows: TGTGCCAGCAGTGATTTAGGACAGGGGGGAAACATTCAGTACTTC.

This chain links TRBV30 with TRBJ1-5, with 7 bases lining up with TRBD1. CDR3 size: 13 residues. V shed 2 bases, J shed 7 bases, and the junction held 5 bases outside the gene matches. CDR1 is GTSNPN and CDR2 is SVGIG in the germline V gene (reference sequence). Here the CDR3 reads CAWSTTGVQPQHF. CDR3 nucleotides: TGTGCCTGGAGTACCACAGGGGTACAGCCCCAGCATTTT. The whole variable domain, remainder taken from reference TRBV30 and TRBJ1-5, is SQTIHQWPATLVQPVGSPLSLECTVEGTSNPNLYWYRQAAGRGLQLLFYSVGIGQISSEVPQNLSASRPQDRQFILSSKKLLLSDSGFYLCAWSTTGVQPQHFGDGTRLSIL.

The chain employs TRBV19 and TRBJ2-5, with a possible D match to TRBD1 (6 bases). This CDR3 comprises 12 residues. In germline, CDR1 is LNHDA, CDR2 SQIVND (reference sequence). The V and J ends lost 6 bases and 4 bases respectively, with 9 bases between them. CDR3 sequence (DNA): TGTGCCAGTAGGGAAGGGGGAGAGACCCAGTACTTC. It specifies CASREGGETQYF.

The chain employs TRBV18 and TRBJ2-1; 7 bases are a match to TRBD1. Germline V gene data show CDR1 as KGHSH and CDR2 as LQKENI. The CDR3 contains 14 residues. V lost 3 bases and J lost 8; bases outside the gene matches: 7. The CDR3 region has the DNA TGTGCCAGCTCACCTGTAACAGGGGCGTATGAGCAGTTCTTC. Protein sequence: CASSPVTGAYEQFF.

The rearrangement uses TRBV9 and TRBJ2-5, with 7 nucleotides matching TRBD2. The J segment lost 5 bases and the V segment lost 3 bases, leaving 7 bases of the junction unmatched. The CDR3 sequence is 14 residues long. Germline CDR1 SGDLS, CDR2 YYNGEE. The CDR3 nucleotides read TGTGCCAGCAGCGACCTTAGCGGGCCCGAGACCCAGTACTTC. Protein sequence: CASSDLSGPETQYF.

CDR3 loop: CASSNWDSDIGGYTF. The CDR3 DNA follows: TGCGCCAGCAGCAATTGGGACAGTGACATCGGGGGCTACACCTTC. The chain links TRBV5-1 to TRBJ1-2, with 7 bases fitting TRBD1. The CDR3 is 15 residues long. The trim removed 4 bases at V and 8 bases at J, leaving 14 bases unmatched. From germline, CDR1 is SGHRS and CDR2 YFSETQ.

This chain uses TRBV30 with TRBJ1-1, with 9 bases that match TRBD1. Germline assignment: CDR1 GTSNPN and CDR2 SVGIG (reference sequence). The CDR3 consists of 13 residues. Trimming at V came to 4 bases and at J to 6 bases, leaving 6 bases not matched to a gene. CDR3 sequence (DNA): TGTGCCTGGAAGTACAGGGGGCAGGCTGAAGCTTTCTTT. Translation: CAWKYRGQAEAFF. Using reference TRBV30 and TRBJ1-1 for the parts outside the CDR3, the full variable domain is SQTIHQWPATLVQPVGSPLSLECTVEGTSNPNLYWYRQAAGRGLQLLFYSVGIGQISSEVPQNLSASRPQDRQFILSSKKLLLSDSGFYLCAWKYRGQAEAFFGQGTRLTVV.

The chain couples TRBV15 to TRBJ2-5; D gene unclear. The CDR3 is 13 residues long. The V gene's germline CDR1 is LNHNV and CDR2 YYDKDF (reference sequence). The V and J ends lost 8 bases and 3 bases respectively, with 13 bases between them. The CDR3 coding sequence is TGTGCCACCGGCAAGCGAGGTAAAGAGACCCAGTACTTC. Amino acids: CATGKRGKETQYF.

The CDR3 nucleotides read TGTGCCAGCAGCTTGGCGGGGAGTGGCAATCAGCCCCAGCATTTT. Translation gives CASSLAGSGNQPQHF. The chain is built from TRBV7-9 and TRBJ1-5; unclear D gene. The V gene's germline CDR1 is SEHNR and CDR2 FQNEAQ (reference sequence). V was trimmed by 3 bases and J by 2 bases, leaving 11 bases between them. CDR3 size: 15 residues.

The DNA for the CDR3 is TGTGCCAGCAGCTTAGCTCCGACAGGAACTAGCACAGATACGCAGTATTTT. This encodes CASSLAPTGTSTDTQYF. V usage is TRBV7-8 and J usage is TRBJ2-3; the D gene is possibly TRBD1 (6 bases). The germline gives CDR1 SGHVS, CDR2 FQNEAQ. V lost 0 bases and J lost 0, with 13 bases in between. The CDR3 extends over 17 amino acids. The full variable domain, with the rest looked up from reference TRBV7-8 and TRBJ2-3, is GAGVSQSPRYKVAKRGQDVALRCDPISGHVSLFWYQQALGQGPEFLTYFQNEAQLDKSGLPSDRFFAERPEGSVSTLKIQRTQQEDSAVYLCASSLAPTGTSTDTQYFGPGTRLTVL.

The V gene is TRBV28, the J gene TRBJ1-5, with D possibly TRBD1 on 5 matching bases. V gave up 5 bases and J gave up 4 bases, with 12 bases separating them. The CDR3 has 14 residues. Germline values: CDR1 MDHEN, CDR2 SYDVKM. The CDR3: CASSTWDSNQPQHF. The CDR3 region has the DNA TGTGCCAGCAGTACCTGGGACTCAAATCAGCCCCAGCATTTT.

This chain joins TRBV5-4 and TRBJ1-1; D is perhaps TRBD1 (6 bases). CDR3 length equals 14 residues. Per germline, CDR1 SGHNT and CDR2 YYREEE (reference sequence). V lost 2 bases, J lost 8 bases, and 16 bases lay in between. The CDR3, as DNA: TGTGCCAGCAGCTTTCTACAGGGCCTGGGCGAAGCTTTCTTT. This codes for CASSFLQGLGEAFF.

The rearrangement links TRBV11-3 to TRBJ2-1, with a possible D match to TRBD1 (5 bases). This CDR3 spans 14 amino acids. V lost 1 base and J lost 7, with 11 bases in between. Germline assignment: CDR1 SGHNT and CDR2 YENEEA. CDR3: CASSLVGRANEQFF. The CDR3 DNA sequence: TGTGCCAGCAGCTTAGTGGGCAGGGCTAATGAGCAGTTCTTC.

The V and J genes are TRBV10-3 and TRBJ2-5; TRBD2 aligns across 9 bases. The V segment lost 10 bases and the J segment 5 bases; nucleotides outside the gene matches: 11. The CDR3 spans 14 residues. CDR1 and CDR2 from the germline V gene are ENHRY and SYGVKD. CDR3 sequence (DNA): TGTGCCACGAAAGATAGCGGGAGCTTGGAGACCCAGTACTTC. Protein product: CATKDSGSLETQYF.

Only one count was recorded for this clone. The rearrangement joins TRBV27 to TRBJ2-5; D is ambiguous. Per the germline V gene, CDR1 is MNHEY and CDR2 is SMNVEV (reference sequence). Trimming removed 10 bases from V and 4 bases from J, with 10 bases in between. The CDR3 sequence is 11 residues long. CDR3 protein: CATASRETQYF. The CDR3 coding sequence is TGTGCCACCGCGAGCCGAGAGACCCAGTACTTC.

This clone was detected once. The rearrangement links TRBV4-1 to TRBJ2-1, with 7 bases aligning to TRBD2. CDR1 is MGHRA and CDR2 is YSYEKL in the germline V gene. V shed 7 bases, J shed 3 bases, and the junction held 6 bases outside the gene matches. The CDR3 loop spans 14 amino acids. CDR3 nucleotides: TGCGCCAGCAAGGCGGGAGAGCTCTACAATGAGCAGTTCTTC. This gives the protein CASKAGELYNEQFF.

This chain connects TRBV18 to TRBJ2-2; possibly TRBD1 for D (6 bases). CDR3 length: 14 residues. V was shortened by 7 bases and J by 1 base, with 10 bases between the two germline ends. Looked up from germline, CDR1 is KGHSH and CDR2 is LQKENI. The CDR3 here is CASFPGQNTGELFF. CDR3 sequence (DNA): TGTGCCAGCTTTCCGGGACAGAACACCGGGGAGCTGTTTTTT.

The rearrangement links TRBV7-2 to TRBJ2-1, with 14 nucleotides matching TRBD2. V lost 3 bases to trimming and J lost 9 bases; unmatched junction nucleotides: 7. CDR1 is SGHTA, CDR2 FQGNSA, per germline. The CDR3 is 16 amino acids. CDR3 bases: TGTGCCAGCAGCTTTATGGGACTAGCGGGAGAGGTTGAGCAGTTCTTC. Encoded protein: CASSFMGLAGEVEQFF.

The chain links TRBV28 to TRBJ1-2, with TRBD1 matching over 7 bases. After removal of 2 bases from V and 9 bases from J, the junction contained 6 bases not matched to a gene. The CDR3 has 13 residues. The V gene's germline CDR1 is MDHEN and CDR2 SYDVKM. Here the CDR3 DNA reads TGTGCCAGCAGTTTAGGGCAGGGGGAGCGCTACACCTTC. This sequence encodes CASSLGQGERYTF.

The V and J genes are TRBV11-2 and TRBJ2-7, with a tentative D call TRBD2 (5 bases). CDR3 size: 15 residues. Germline loops: CDR1 SGHAT, CDR2 FQNNGV. V gave up 2 bases and J gave up 1 base, with 12 bases separating them. The CDR3 reads CASSLYQSGSYEQYF. CDR3 coding DNA: TGTGCCAGCAGCTTATATCAGAGCGGTTCCTACGAGCAGTACTTC.

This clone was counted a few times. The rearrangement uses TRBV30 and TRBJ1-1; possibly TRBD1 for D (5 bases). Germline-derived CDR1 and CDR2 are GTSNPN and SVGIG (reference sequence). The CDR3 contains 13 residues. Trimming removed 0 bases at V and 1 base at J, with 6 bases between. The CDR3 loop is CAWSVGGNTEAFF. In nucleotides, the CDR3 is TGTGCCTGGAGTGTCGGGGGGAACACTGAAGCTTTCTTT.

This CDR3 is CASSQEATGLTDTQYF. In nucleotides, the CDR3 is TGCGCCAGCAGCCAAGAAGCAACAGGTCTCACAGATACGCAGTATTTT. The gene calls are TRBV4-1 and TRBJ2-3; D perhaps matches TRBD1 (5 bases). The germline V gene has CDR1 MGHRA and CDR2 YSYEKL. The V gene lost 0 bases and the J gene lost 2 bases, with 12 bases spanning the gap. The CDR3 length is 16 residues.

This chain connects TRBV11-2 to TRBJ2-7; 7 bases fit TRBD2. Germline-derived CDR1 and CDR2 are SGHAT and FQNNGV. The trim removed 6 bases at V and 2 bases at J, leaving 7 bases unmatched. This CDR3 region has 14 residues. The CDR3 nucleotides are TGTGCCAGCAGTGTAGCGGGTTCCCCCTACGAGCAGTACTTC. It specifies CASSVAGSPYEQYF. Full variable domain (missing parts from reference TRBV11-2 and TRBJ2-7): EAGVAQSPRYKIIEKRQSVAFWCNPISGHATLYWYQQILGQGPKLLIQFQNNGVVDDSQLPKDRFSAERLKGVDSTLKIQPAKLEDSAVYLCASSVAGSPYEQYFGPGTRLTVT.

The J gene is TRBJ2-2, the V gene TRBV5-4, with 7 positions matching TRBD1. The CDR3 extends over 15 amino acids. The germline V gene has CDR1 SGHNT and CDR2 YYREEE (reference sequence). J lost 5 bases, V lost 5 bases, and 9 bases had no gene match. CDR3 region: CASSFPGTETGELFF. As DNA, the CDR3 is TGTGCCAGCAGTTTCCCCGGGACAGAGACCGGGGAGCTGTTTTTT.

The gene calls are TRBV18 and TRBJ2-7, with 9 bases matching TRBD1. The V segment lost 4 bases and the J segment 4 bases; nucleotides outside the gene matches: 8. This CDR3 is 15 amino acids long. CDR1 and CDR2 (germline): KGHSH, LQKENI. CDR3 bases: TGTGCCAGCTCACACCGGGACAGGGCTTCGTACGAGCAGTACTTC. Translation gives CASSHRDRASYEQYF. The complete variable domain, with remaining parts taken from reference TRBV18 and TRBJ2-7, reads NAGVMQNPRHLVRRRGQEARLRCSPMKGHSHVYWYRQLPEEGLKFMVYLQKENIIDESGMPKERFSAEFPKEGPSILRIQQVVRGDSAAYFCASSHRDRASYEQYFGPGTRLTVT.

The chain is built from TRBV21-1 and TRBJ1-2. TRBV21-1 is tagged as a pseudogene. The CDR3 is made up of 14 amino acids. The CDR3 sequence: CASSTPTANYGYTF. In nucleotides, the CDR3 is TGTGCCAGCAGCACGCCTACTGCTAACTATGGCTACACCTTC.

This chain links TRBV2 with TRBJ2-7; tentatively, D is TRBD1 (5 bases). The CDR3 sequence is 15 residues long. V shed 6 bases and J shed 5 bases, with 20 bases lying between them. The germline CDR1 and CDR2 sequences are SNHLY and FYNNEI. The CDR3 nucleotides read TGTGCCAGCAGCGCGCTCCTGGGCGGCAGGGACGAGCAGTACTTC. Amino acid sequence: CASSALLGGRDEQYF.

This rearrangement joins TRBV5-5 to TRBJ2-1; TRBD2 agrees at 12 bases. Trimming removed 3 bases from V and 7 bases from J; junction bases left unmatched: 8. The CDR3 consists of 16 residues. Germline loops: CDR1 SGHKS, CDR2 YYEKEE (reference sequence). In DNA, the CDR3 is TGTGCCAGCAGCTCGGGCAGACTAGCGGGAGAGAATGAGCAGTTCTTC. It yields the protein CASSSGRLAGENEQFF.

The gene calls are TRBV5-1 and TRBJ1-4; D unclear. The CDR3 consists of 14 residues. V gave up 1 base and J gave up 7 bases, with 11 bases separating them. CDR1 and CDR2 from the germline V gene are SGHRS and YFSETQ. In DNA, the CDR3 is TGCGCCAGCAGCTTGATGCCAGGTCCTGAAAAACTGTTTTTT. It yields the protein CASSLMPGPEKLFF.